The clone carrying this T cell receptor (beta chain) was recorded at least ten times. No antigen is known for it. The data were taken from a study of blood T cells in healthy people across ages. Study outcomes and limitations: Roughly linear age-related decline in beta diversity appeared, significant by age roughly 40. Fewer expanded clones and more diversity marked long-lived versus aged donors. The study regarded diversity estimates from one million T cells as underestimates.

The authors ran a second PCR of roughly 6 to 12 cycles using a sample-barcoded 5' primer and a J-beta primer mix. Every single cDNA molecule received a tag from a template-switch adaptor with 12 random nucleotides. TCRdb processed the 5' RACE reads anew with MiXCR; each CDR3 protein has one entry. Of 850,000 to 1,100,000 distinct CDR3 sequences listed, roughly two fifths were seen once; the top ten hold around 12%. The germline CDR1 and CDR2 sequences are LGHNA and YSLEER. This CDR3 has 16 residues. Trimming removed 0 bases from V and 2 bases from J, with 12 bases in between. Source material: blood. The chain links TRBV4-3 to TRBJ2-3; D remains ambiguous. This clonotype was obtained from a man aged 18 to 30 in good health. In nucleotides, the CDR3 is TGCGCCAGCAGCCAAGAGTTCGGCAGCCCCACAGATACGCAGTATTTT. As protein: CASSQEFGSPTDTQYF.